A selection of T cell receptor beta chains follows, all from one sample in a study of blood T cell repertoires in COVID-19. This table comes from immunoSEQ multiplex PCR, and its TCRdb copy is limited to in-frame clones, with some not included. Of about 190,000 clones in the sample, about 89% were seen once. Sequences were obtained from peripheral blood. All receptors come from a man aged 35-49 years with acute or convalescent COVID-19. Both conserved end residues are part of each CDR3. A D gene is named only where the DNA matches it firmly. Expanded clones get a size class; other rows say once, few or many, or leave the size out.

cdr3_nt,cdr3_aa,j_call,clone_size,v_call,d_call
TGTGCCAGCAAGAACCAGGGAAGGGCTGGGGCCAACGTCCTGACTTTC,CASKNQGRAGANVLTF,TRBJ2-6,few,TRBV9,-
TGTGCCAGCAGCCCAGGGAACAGCAATCAGCCCCAGCATTTT,CASSPGNSNQPQHF,TRBJ1-5,-,TRBV7-8,-
TGTGCCAGCAGTGGGACAGTGAACACTGAAGCTTTCTTT,CASSGTVNTEAFF,TRBJ1-1,-,TRBV2,-
TGTGCCAGAAGCTTGGCCGGACAGGCCTGCAATCAGCCCCAGCATTTT,CARSLAGQACNQPQHF,TRBJ1-5,-,TRBV5-3,TRBD1
TGTGCCAGCAGCACGGGACTCCAAGAGACCCAGTACTTC,CASSTGLQETQYF,TRBJ2-5,-,TRBV7-7,-
TGTGCCAGTAGTATCGTCAGGGAATCAATTCAGCATTTT,CASSIVRESIQHF,TRBJ1-5,once,TRBV19,-
TGTGCCAGCACCAAGGACTTTTCCTACGAGCAGTACTTC,CASTKDFSYEQYF,TRBJ2-7,-,TRBV7-9,-
TGTGCCATCAGTGAGTCAAGGGGAGAAGCTTTCTTT,CAISESRGEAFF,TRBJ1-1,-,TRBV10-3,-
TGTGCCAGCAGTTGGGACAGGGGGGGCGAGCAGTACTTC,CASSWDRGGEQYF,TRBJ2-7,once,TRBV27,TRBD1
TGTGCCACCAGCAGAGAACAACAGGGAACGAACACTGAAGCTTTCTTT,CATSREQQGTNTEAFF,TRBJ1-1,once,TRBV15,-
TGTGCCAGTACCCCTAGTGTCGGCCCCCGAGAGTACGGCTACACCTTC,CASTPSVGPREYGYTF,TRBJ1-2,-,TRBV19,-
TGTGCCAGCAGAAGACAGGGACAGAACACCGGGGAGCTGTTTTTT,CASRRQGQNTGELFF,TRBJ2-2,-,TRBV11-2,TRBD1
TGTGCCTGGAGTGTACAGGGACAGCCCGGCGGTTATCAGCCCCAGCATTTT,CAWSVQGQPGGYQPQHF,TRBJ1-5,-,TRBV30,TRBD1
TGTGCCAGCTCACCAAGAGCTTCCTACAATGAGCAGTTCTTC,CASSPRASYNEQFF,TRBJ2-1,-,TRBV18,-
TGTGCCAGCAGGAAGCTAGTAATTAAGACAGGGTTAAAAGATGGCTACACCTTC,CASRKLVIKTGLKDGYTF,TRBJ1-2,few,TRBV28,TRBD1
TGCGCCAGCAGCCAAGGGGCAGCTGGCTACACCTTC,CASSQGAAGYTF,TRBJ1-2,few,TRBV4-1,-
TGTGCCAGCAGGATTCGGGACAGGGTCACAGATACGCAGTATTTT,CASRIRDRVTDTQYF,TRBJ2-3,-,TRBV27,TRBD1
TGTGCCAGCAGCCCAAGATGGGAGGTAACCGGGGAGCTGTTTTTT,CASSPRWEVTGELFF,TRBJ2-2,-,TRBV3-1/TRBV3-2,-
TGCAGTGCTATCTCTAACTATGGCTACACCTTC,CSAISNYGYTF,TRBJ1-2,-,TRBV20-1,-
TGCGCCAGCAGCTTGCTGGCAGGGGGTTCCTACGAGCAGTACTTC,CASSLLAGGSYEQYF,TRBJ2-7,-,TRBV5-1,TRBD1
TGTGCCAGCAGCTTATTCGGTGGGGCCAACGTCCTGACTTTC,CASSLFGGANVLTF,TRBJ2-6,-,TRBV13,-
TGTGCCAGCAGTTTAGAGGCGGGGTTTGGTGAGCAGTTCTTC,CASSLEAGFGEQFF,TRBJ2-1,-,TRBV27,-
TGTGCCAGCAGCCAACCGGACAGGGGGGTTGTTTTT,CASSQPDRGVVF,TRBJ1-4,once,TRBV3-1/TRBV3-2,TRBD1
TGTGCCAGTAGTATAGGGTCAGGGGCCCGTCAGCCCCAGCATTTT,CASSIGSGARQPQHF,TRBJ1-5,-,TRBV19,-
TGTGCCAGCAGCCAAGAAGGGGCAGTGGAATCTGAAGCTTTCTTT,CASSQEGAVESEAFF,TRBJ1-1,-,TRBV3-1/TRBV3-2,-
TGCGCCAGCAAGGAGGGCGGGGGGAATGAAAAACTGTTTTTT,CASKEGGGNEKLFF,TRBJ1-4,once,TRBV5-1,-
TGCAGTGCTAGTGGCGGACTAGCAGCTTTCCAAGAGACCCAGTACTTC,CSASGGLAAFQETQYF,TRBJ2-5,-,TRBV20-1,TRBD2
TGTGCCAGCACCGAGGGACAGATTAATTCACCCCTCCACTTT,CASTEGQINSPLHF,TRBJ1-6,-,TRBV28,TRBD1
TGTGCCATCAGTGAGTCGGGACAGGGAACGGGTCAGCCCCAGCATTTT,CAISESGQGTGQPQHF,TRBJ1-5,-,TRBV10-3,TRBD1
TGTGCCAGCAGCCAAGGGGTAGCGGATTCCACAGATACGCAGTATTTT,CASSQGVADSTDTQYF,TRBJ2-3,-,TRBV4-2,-
TGTGCCAGTAGTATAGTGGCCCTCACAGGGGGCGCGGCAGATACGCAGTATTTT,CASSIVALTGGAADTQYF,TRBJ2-3,-,TRBV19,TRBD1
TGTGCCTGCCTAGCGGGGGGGCGAGCAGATACGCAGTATTTT,CACLAGGRADTQYF,TRBJ2-3,-,TRBV30,TRBD2
TGTGCCAGCAGTTACTTGCCCTTGACAGGAGACCCCACAGATACGCAGTATTTT,CASSYLPLTGDPTDTQYF,TRBJ2-3,-,TRBV6-2/TRBV6-3,-
TGTGCCAGCAAAGGGGCCGGGGGGCCCTTGAACACTGAAGCTTTCTTT,CASKGAGGPLNTEAFF,TRBJ1-1,-,TRBV2,-
TGTGCCAGCAGCGTCCTTAGCGGGGGGGGCACAGATACGCAGTATTTT,CASSVLSGGGTDTQYF,TRBJ2-3,-,TRBV9,TRBD2
TGTGCCAGCAGTTACTGGATGGTAGCGGGGACAACGACCGGGGAGCTGTTTTTT,CASSYWMVAGTTTGELFF,TRBJ2-2,-,TRBV6-2/TRBV6-3,TRBD2
TGTGCCAGCAGCGGAGGCCTGGCGCTCAGGGCTGAAGCTTTCTTT,CASSGGLALRAEAFF,TRBJ1-1,-,TRBV9,-
TGTGCCAGCAGCAATGATCGGGACAGGGTGACCTATGGCTACACCTTC,CASSNDRDRVTYGYTF,TRBJ1-2,-,TRBV7-9,TRBD1
TGTGCCAGCAGTTACTTACCGGTGGGCAATCAGCCCCAGCATTTT,CASSYLPVGNQPQHF,TRBJ1-5,-,TRBV6-5,-
TGTGCCAGCAGCCAAGGACTAGCGGGGGGGCAAGATACGCAGTATTTT,CASSQGLAGGQDTQYF,TRBJ2-3,-,TRBV5-4,TRBD2
TGTGCCAGCAGCTTCTCGGGGTCCCAAGAGACCCAGTACTTC,CASSFSGSQETQYF,TRBJ2-5,-,TRBV5-6,-